The text below deals with one T cell receptor beta chain. Its antigen is undetermined. This entry comes from a study of tissue T cells after allogeneic stem cell transplantation. Assay used: immunoSEQ multiplex PCR; TCRdb lists only in-frame clones, some missing. The table records roughly 8,800 clones, roughly three fifths of them present only once. This CDR3 has 15 residues. Germline V gives CDR1 SQVTM, CDR2 ANQGSEA. V gave up 4 bases and J gave up 5 bases; unmatched junction bases: 9. The study's findings and limits: Motif-based clustering found tissue-specific repertoire signatures shared across patients, though few clones were shared. Alloreactivity or antigen specificity of tissue TCRs was not determined; some clones might be host cells.

Comparators were a few non-transplant cancer patients without known GI disease. The sequence derives from a female donor over 55 with lung cancer. V and J are TRBV29-1 and TRBJ2-1; TRBD1 agrees at 9 bases. The sample consisted of tissue from the jejunum, taken at autopsy. DNA of the CDR3: TGCAGCGTTGGGGGGGGACAGGGCAGGAACAATGAGCAGTTCTTC. Translation gives CSVGGGQGRNNEQFF.